These T cell receptor beta chains were read from a single sample in a study of cytomegalovirus exposure and HLA in healthy donors. Measured with immunoSEQ multiplex PCR; TCRdb has only the in-frame clones, and not every one. The data hold 240,000 or so clones, with 82% observed a single time. Sample: PBMCs. The receptors stem from a woman between 40 and 50 years old in good health and CMV-seropositive. Both conserved end residues are part of each CDR3. The D gene is left open where the match is weak. Clone size is stated in some rows and not others, as once, few, many or a class when expanded.

j_gene	abundance	v_gene	d_gene	CDR3aa	CDR3nt
TRBJ1-2	.	TRBV29-1	.	CSVLTSPNYGYTF	TGCAGCGTTTTGACATCACCAAACTATGGCTACACCTTC
TRBJ1-2	.	TRBV6-6	TRBD1	CASTSSGQGGYGYTF	TGTGCCAGCACCTCCTCGGGACAGGGAGGCTATGGCTACACCTTC
TRBJ2-1	once	TRBV7-9	.	CSSTNDSSYNEQFF	TGTTCCAGCACTAATGACAGCTCCTACAATGAGCAGTTCTTC
TRBJ2-3	few	TRBV7-3	TRBD2	CASSLKSAGGTDTQYF	TGTGCCAGCAGCTTAAAGTCGGCGGGGGGCACAGATACGCAGTATTTT
TRBJ1-2	.	TRBV29-1	TRBD1	CSAQLTGGSGYTF	TGCAGCGCTCAATTGACAGGGGGCAGTGGCTACACCTTC
TRBJ2-7	.	TRBV7-2	TRBD1	CASSSGTGTYEQYF	TGTGCCAGCAGCTCTGGGACAGGGACCTACGAGCAGTACTTC
TRBJ1-5	.	TRBV9	.	CASSVAGAFDQPQHF	TGTGCCAGCAGCGTCGCAGGGGCTTTCGATCAGCCCCAGCATTTT
TRBJ2-1	.	TRBV7-2	.	CASRGGLFEQFF	TGTGCCAGCAGGGGAGGACTATTTGAGCAGTTCTTC
TRBJ2-5	once	TRBV1	.	CTSSQDGRRGDHQETQYF	TGCACCAGCAGCCAAGACGGGCGGCGCGGGGATCACCAAGAGACCCAGTACTTC
TRBJ1-2	.	TRBV23-1	.	CASSQSKSNYGYTF	TGCGCCAGCAGTCAATCTAAATCTAACTATGGCTACACCTTC
TRBJ2-2	.	TRBV30	.	CAWSGHLNTGELFF	TGTGCCTGGAGTGGACATTTAAACACCGGGGAGCTGTTTTTT
TRBJ2-7	.	TRBV5-4	.	CASSSPGTYSYEQYF	TGTGCCAGCAGCTCCCCCGGGACTTACTCCTACGAGCAGTACTTC
TRBJ2-7	.	TRBV6-5	TRBD1	CASSYSIGQGTYEQYF	TGTGCCAGCAGTTACTCGATAGGACAGGGAACCTACGAGCAGTACTTC
TRBJ1-2	.	TRBV4-1	TRBD1	CASSQWRQGAFLNYGYTF	TGCGCCAGCAGCCAATGGCGACAGGGGGCTTTCCTGAACTATGGCTACACCTTC
TRBJ2-1	.	TRBV18	.	CASSPGLFDEQFF	TGTGCCAGCTCACCCGGACTATTCGATGAGCAGTTCTTC
TRBJ1-5	few	TRBV7-2	.	CASSYTRDANQPQHF	TGTGCCAGCAGCTACACCAGGGATGCCAATCAGCCCCAGCATTTT
TRBJ2-1	.	TRBV18	.	CASSPEGTRGRGEQFF	TGTGCCAGCTCACCTGAGGGAACTAGAGGTCGGGGTGAGCAGTTCTTC
TRBJ2-5	.	TRBV7-7	.	CASSPIRGGQETQYF	TGTGCTAGCAGCCCAATCAGAGGCGGGCAAGAGACCCAGTACTTC
TRBJ1-1	.	TRBV6-5	.	CASTGSGNTEAFF	TGTGCCAGCACCGGGAGCGGGAACACTGAAGCTTTCTTT
TRBJ2-7	.	TRBV18	.	CASSFGMEEQYF	TGTGCCAGCTCTTTCGGGATGGAAGAGCAGTACTTC
TRBJ2-3	.	TRBV11-3	TRBD2	CASSSPAGGGSDTQYF	TGTGCCAGCAGCTCCCCCGCGGGGGGAGGATCAGATACGCAGTATTTT
TRBJ1-3	.	TRBV6-1	.	CASRRSEGVGNTIYF	TGTGCCAGCCGAAGGAGTGAGGGGGTAGGAAACACCATATATTTT
TRBJ1-6	.	TRBV7-9	TRBD1	CASSSTGDNSPLHF	TGTGCCAGCAGTTCAACAGGGGATAATTCCCCCCTCCACTTT
TRBJ2-7	.	TRBV6-5	TRBD2	CASSYFGTSSEQYF	TGTGCCAGCAGTTATTTCGGGACTAGCTCCGAGCAGTACTTC
TRBJ1-2	.	TRBV30	.	CAWSAGLANYGYTF	TGTGCCTGGAGCGCAGGGTTAGCTAACTATGGCTACACCTTC
TRBJ2-1	.	TRBV7-2	TRBD1	CASSLEGQGYNEQFF	TGTGCCAGCAGCTTAGAGGGACAGGGATACAATGAGCAGTTCTTC
TRBJ2-7	.	TRBV5-6	TRBD2	CASSRSGLAGEQYF	TGTGCCAGCAGCCGCTCCGGACTAGCGGGGGAGCAGTACTTC
TRBJ2-3	.	TRBV5-1	.	CASSLESLTDTQYF	TGCGCCAGCAGCTTGGAATCCCTCACAGATACGCAGTATTTT
TRBJ2-3	.	TRBV9	TRBD2	CASSVLAGLVDTQYF	TGTGCCAGCAGCGTCTTAGCGGGATTGGTGGATACGCAGTATTTT
TRBJ1-3	.	TRBV19	.	CASSISQAISGNTIYF	TGTGCCAGTAGTATCTCCCAGGCAATCTCTGGAAACACCATATATTTT
TRBJ1-1	.	TRBV29-1	.	CSVERRQANTEAFF	TGCAGCGTTGAAAGGCGACAGGCGAACACTGAAGCTTTCTTT
TRBJ2-5	.	TRBV11-2	.	CASRPQGMETQYF	TGTGCCAGCAGGCCTCAGGGGATGGAGACCCAGTACTTC
TRBJ1-3	.	TRBV19	TRBD1	CASSSTGSGNTIYF	TGTGCCAGTAGCTCGACAGGGTCTGGAAACACCATATATTTT
TRBJ2-1	.	TRBV10-3	TRBD2	CAIDKGLAGGREQFF	TGTGCCATCGATAAAGGACTAGCGGGGGGGCGAGAGCAGTTCTTC
TRBJ2-2	.	TRBV4-3	.	CASSRNEAANTGELFF	TGCGCCAGCAGCCGGAACGAGGCAGCGAACACCGGGGAGCTGTTTTTT
TRBJ2-5	.	TRBV7-7	.	CASSFGGKETQYF	TGTGCCAGCAGTTTCGGGGGAAAAGAGACCCAGTACTTC
TRBJ2-2	.	TRBV4-1	.	CASSQRTGSPGPGELFF	TGCGCCAGCAGCCAACGTACAGGGTCTCCTGGCCCCGGGGAGCTGTTTTTT
TRBJ1-3	few	TRBV4-3	.	CASSQDPTLPTDSGNTIYF	TGCGCCAGCAGCCAAGATCCTACCCTGCCGACAGACTCTGGAAACACCATATATTTT
TRBJ2-5	.	TRBV9	TRBD1	CASSEGQGMGETQYF	TGTGCCAGCAGCGAAGGACAGGGGATGGGAGAGACCCAGTACTTC
TRBJ2-7	.	TRBV6-5	.	CASSYSPGRSYEQYF	TGTGCCAGCAGTTACTCTCCAGGGCGCTCCTACGAGCAGTACTTC
TRBJ1-1	once	TRBV29-1	TRBD1	CSVYRGQRTEAFF	TGCAGCGTCTACAGGGGGCAAAGGACTGAAGCTTTCTTT
TRBJ1-4	.	TRBV19	TRBD1	CASSIKTGTETTNEKLFF	TGTGCCAGTAGTATCAAAACCGGGACAGAAACAACTAATGAAAAACTGTTTTTT
TRBJ1-5	.	TRBV2	.	CASSETGGNQPQHF	TGTGCCAGCAGTGAAACAGGTGGCAATCAGCCCCAGCATTTT
TRBJ1-5	once	TRBV7-2	.	CASSRNLGHSLVSNQPQHF	TGTGCCAGCAGCCGGAATCTGGGACACTCTCTTGTTAGCAATCAGCCCCAGCATTTT
TRBJ2-3	.	TRBV12-5	.	CASGTGQHPGTDTQYF	TGTGCTAGTGGGACCGGACAGCACCCCGGCACAGATACGCAGTATTTT
TRBJ2-5	.	TRBV7-2	.	CASSSEQRETQYF	TGTGCCAGCAGCTCCGAACAGCGGGAGACCCAGTACTTC
TRBJ1-1	few	TRBV9	.	CASSALPDMLNTEAFF	TGTGCCAGCAGCGCGTTACCAGACATGCTCAACACTGAAGCTTTCTTT
TRBJ1-2	.	TRBV7-2	.	CASSLESSGFNGYTF	TGTGCCAGCAGCTTAGAGAGTTCGGGGTTTAATGGCTACACCTTC